Described below is a single T cell receptor beta chain sequence and its context. This clone's antigen is unknown. No quality values exist for individual bases; no much larger clone is one base distant. The data originate from a study of cytotoxic CD8 clonotypes in ibrutinib-treated CLL (dated by TCRdb to about 2021). Turning to the overall study: In this cohort, around 15 patients were treatment-naive and ten to eleven were relapsed/refractory, while around 17 had unmutated IGHV. Partial responses were observed in about 24 patients and complete responses in 2; after a median follow-up of 68 months, remission was maintained in approximately 15 patients and progression was observed in approximately 12. Samples at response were collected after a median of roughly twelve months of treatment, with a range of roughly 6 to 40 months. An average of 255,043 productive templates and 94,082 productive rearrangements was obtained per sample. Longitudinal samples were available for about 30% of the 86 trial participants. Cryopreserved peripheral blood mononuclear cells were obtained prior to treatment, at the time of response, and at either disease progression or sustained remission. Every sample from remission and from progressive disease was obtained while the patients were still on ibrutinib.

Looking up the germline V gene yields CDR1 SGDLS and CDR2 YYNGEE. Trimming costs V 0 bases and J 3 bases, and their ends lie 10 bases apart. CDR3 length: 14 amino acids, cysteine to phenylalanine. CDR3 DNA only is kept here, 42 bases in frame from base 1. Study-wide findings and limitations: At ibrutinib response clonality went up, during sustained remission it held steady, and at progression it dropped back toward baseline. Baseline clonality exceeded that of age-matched healthy donors and correlated strongly with circulating CD8+ T-cell counts. Public clonotypes were rare and either shrank or stayed stable during treatment, and the rise in clonality at ibrutinib response reflected expansion of private clonotypes. Sustained-remission and progressing patients did not have matched sampling times, and lymph node repertoires were not examined.

A MiSeq instrument was used for deep resolution sequencing, which targeted depths ranging from 1 in 1 million up to 1 in 200,000 T cells, with coverage averaging 10x for each clonotype. The immunoSEQ hsTCRB Kit was used to generate the TCR beta libraries. The authors' pipeline ran thus. ImmunoSEQ Data Assistant and ImmunoSEQ Analyzer were used for data analysis, and V, D and J genes were assigned according to IMGT definitions. Clonality was computed as one minus normalized Shannon entropy of productive rearrangement frequencies, ranging from 0 to 1. Only overrepresented clonotypes making up at least 0.05% of the repertoire of each patient were included in the public clonotype analysis. Repertoires from roughly 13 age-matched healthy donors in immuneACCESS were used as clonality controls. Sourced from immuneACCESS, this table was stored by TCRdb with only in-frame sequences that have V and J called. A share of the clones is absent; for the studies checked, an unresolved V gene accounts for under half, and the remainder has no known explanation. For V, J and clone size, that table is used; D and trimming come from the DNA. A total of hundreds of thousands of clones appear in this sample, more than 75% of them only once. Roughly an eighth of the sample goes to the ten largest clones.

This specimen's time point label, interpreted: about a year on ibrutinib. For TCR beta library preparation, 1.5 to 2.5 micrograms of genomic DNA were extracted from the cryopreserved PBMCs. High-throughput TCR beta sequencing was performed on longitudinal blood samples from CLL patients receiving ibrutinib monotherapy. The patients took part in an open-label, single-center phase 2 trial of ibrutinib monotherapy. Sequences were derived from PBMCs, sampled after 12 months of ibrutinib treatment. The chain uses TRBV9 and TRBJ2-7; too little of a D gene remains to name it. The sequence was collected from a human donor with chronic lymphocytic leukemia. The CDR3 reads as follows: CASSVALGDYEQYF. The DNA sequence is TGTGCCAGCAGCGTAGCGCTCGGAGACTACGAGCAGTACTTC.